This T cell receptor (beta chain) stems from a study of T-cell memory formation after mild COVID-19 (dated by TCRdb to 2020 to 2023). Regarding the research as a whole: TCR sequence clusters from the two donors were found to be largely donor specific. Two young, previously healthy adult volunteers made up the cohort, one male and one female. In a couple of donors, T-cell clones that expanded and contracted after mild COVID-19 were followed by sequencing TCRalpha and TCRbeta repertoires longitudinally. Study-wide findings and limitations: The study included only a couple of mild cases, and larger cohorts that include severe cases with pre-infection samples were judged to be necessary. Clones that contracted from day 15 to 85 showed balanced CD4/CD8 phenotypes, whereas a second wave of clones that expanded from day 15 to 37 leaned towards CD4+. SARS-CoV-2 specificity of the second-wave clones peaking on day 37 was not confirmed. Contracting CD4+ clones were found mainly in CM and EM memory subsets, while CD8+ clones were enriched in EMRA. The detection of some responding clones in pre-infection memory suggests that pre-existing cross-reactive memory T cells joined the SARS-CoV-2 response.

In regard to this clonotype: The target of this receptor is not known. Base qualities are not recorded, but no much larger clone differs from it by a single base.

CDR1 and CDR2 (SEHNR, FQNEAQ) derive from the germline V gene (reference sequence). The V end gives up 6 bases and the J end 1 base, leaving 12 bases in the junction not matched to a gene. Measured from the cysteine to the phenylalanine, the CDR3 is 18 residues long. The kept DNA is CDR3 alone, 54 bases in frame from the first base. The sequencer listed for this sample is Illumina NovaSeq 6000. Using 5'RACE with constant-segment primers, TCRalpha and TCRbeta cDNA libraries were constructed, with sample barcodes and unique molecular identifiers added in the process. Trizol reagent was used to extract RNA from every sample. Library amplification was performed in two PCR steps, and a second sample barcode and Illumina TruSeq adapters were introduced in the second step. Sequencing of the libraries was done on an Illumina NovaSeq, producing 2 x 150 bp paired-end reads. Under the source paper's analysis protocol: Demultiplexing of reads and collapsing into UMI-guided consensus sequences were performed with migec v1.2.7. Using mixcr v2.1.11, UMI consensuses were aligned to TRA and TRB V and J templates and then assembled into clonotypes. Clonotypes were classified as expanded or contracted when called significant by both edgeR and NoisET, with noise models trained on biological replicates. For edgeR calls, the thresholds were a false discovery rate-adjusted p below 0.01 and a log2 fold-change of 1. PCA with hierarchical clustering of max-normalized trajectories of the 1000 most abundant clonotypes was used as exploratory dynamics analysis. The CD4 or CD8 phenotype of responding clones was assigned using the separately sequenced CD4+ and CD8+ repertoires. In TCRdb, the public reads were trimmed at Q25 with fastp and aligned with MiXCR, with productive beta chains retained. A single entry per CDR3 protein holds the most common genes and DNA from its merged rows. The authors' filters were not applied to this entry. The sample yields more than 350,000 distinct CDR3 sequences; under 25% were counted once. The leading ten clones occupy around 12% of the sample.

PBMCs were isolated by Ficoll-Paque density gradient centrifugation. This receptor was identified in an adult woman who had mild COVID-19 (a few samples of this study predate the infection). The sample titles of this study are shuffled in the database, so cell type and time point are left out; the donor was told from shared clones. The V gene is TRBV7-9 and the J gene is TRBJ2-1, and TRBD1 matches 10 of the central bases. The sample consisted of PBMCs or a T cell subset sorted from them (not recorded which). The bases read TGTGCCAGCAGTAGGAGACAGGGGGCGCGTGGGTCCTACAATGAGCAGTTCTTC. This translates into CASSRRQGARGSYNEQFF.